This TCR beta chain comes out of a study of T cell responses to AZD1222 COVID-19 vaccine. On this clone: The target antigen is unknown.

Study-level points and caveats: Spike-specific TCR breadth rose after two AZD1222 doses, and depth rose as well.

Pooling of second doses given at about 4 or about 12 weeks was done. The data were produced by immunoSEQ multiplex PCR, yet TCRdb's version contains in-frame clones alone and is incomplete. The repertoire holds 95,000 to 100,000 clones, 70% to 85% seen once, with about 14% in the top ten. This TCR derives from an adult who received the AZD1222 COVID-19 vaccine. The sample was peripheral blood, taken 28 days after the second AZD1222 dose.

The CDR3 here is CASSWGTGYNEQFF. The CDR3 nucleotides read TGTGCCAGCAGCTGGGGGACAGGATACAATGAGCAGTTCTTC. The chain uses TRBV11-2 and TRBJ2-1; 8 bases are shared with TRBD1. The CDR3 contains 14 residues. Trimming cost V 4 bases and J 4 bases; bases outside gene matches: 3. Germline CDR1 SGHAT, CDR2 FQNNGV. Drawing the rest from reference TRBV11-2 and TRBJ2-1, the complete variable domain is EAGVAQSPRYKIIEKRQSVAFWCNPISGHATLYWYQQILGQGPKLLIQFQNNGVVDDSQLPKDRFSAERLKGVDSTLKIQPAKLEDSAVYLCASSWGTGYNEQFFGPGTRLTVL.